The rows below give T cell receptor beta chains drawn from one sample of a study of blood T cell repertoires in COVID-19. Clones were sequenced by immunoSEQ multiplex PCR, and TCRdb holds only the in-frame ones, with some missing. This sample carries about 340,000 clones, more than 90% of them seen once, and the ten largest clones take approximately 17%. Sequences were obtained from PBMCs or T cells enriched from blood (not recorded which). These receptors were taken from a woman between 25 and 40 years old who had recovered from COVID-19. CDR3s include the opening cysteine and the closing phenylalanine or tryptophan. The order of the fields is J gene, V gene, clone size, D gene, CDR3 DNA, CDR3 protein. A D gene is named only where the DNA matches it firmly. Not every row has a clone size; where given, it reads once, few, many or a size class.

j_call: TRBJ2-1; v_call: TRBV4-1; clone_size: .; d_call: TRBD2; cdr3_nt: TGCGCCAGCAGCCAAGAGACTAGCGGGAAGCAGTTCTTC; cdr3_aa: CASSQETSGKQFF
j_call: TRBJ2-3; v_call: TRBV20-1; clone_size: .; d_call: TRBD2; cdr3_nt: TGCAGTGCTAGTCATTTTAGCGGGAAAGGGAGGGGGGATACGCAGTATTTT; cdr3_aa: CSASHFSGKGRGDTQYF
j_call: TRBJ1-1; v_call: TRBV2; clone_size: once; d_call: TRBD1; cdr3_nt: TGTGCCAGCAGGATACAGGGGCAGGCGAACACTGAAGCTTTCTTT; cdr3_aa: CASRIQGQANTEAFF
j_call: TRBJ1-2; v_call: TRBV9; clone_size: once; d_call: .; cdr3_nt: TGTGCCAGCAGCGTACAGGGTATGAACTATGGCTACACCTTC; cdr3_aa: CASSVQGMNYGYTF
j_call: TRBJ1-1; v_call: TRBV7-2; clone_size: .; d_call: .; cdr3_nt: TGTGCCAGCAGCGCAGGGGTGACTGAAGCTTTCTTT; cdr3_aa: CASSAGVTEAFF
j_call: TRBJ2-1; v_call: TRBV5-1; clone_size: .; d_call: .; cdr3_nt: TGCGCCAGCAGCATCCGGGACTCAAGTGGAAATGAGCAGTTCTTC; cdr3_aa: CASSIRDSSGNEQFF
j_call: TRBJ1-1; v_call: TRBV4-1; clone_size: once; d_call: .; cdr3_nt: TGCGCCAGCAGCCAAGTGGACGGGAAGTCTGAAGCTTTCTTT; cdr3_aa: CASSQVDGKSEAFF
j_call: TRBJ1-5; v_call: TRBV10-3; clone_size: .; d_call: .; cdr3_nt: TGTGCCATCAGTGGACTTATGACCGATCAGCCCCAGCATTTT; cdr3_aa: CAISGLMTDQPQHF
j_call: TRBJ2-5; v_call: TRBV9; clone_size: .; d_call: TRBD1; cdr3_nt: TGTGCCAGCAGCGTACAGGGACAGGGGGGCGAGACCCAGTACTTC; cdr3_aa: CASSVQGQGGETQYF
j_call: TRBJ1-3; v_call: TRBV15; clone_size: .; d_call: .; cdr3_nt: TGTGCCACCAGCAGAGACAGGGTAGACGGAAACACCATATATTTT; cdr3_aa: CATSRDRVDGNTIYF
j_call: TRBJ1-5; v_call: TRBV7-8; clone_size: .; d_call: .; cdr3_nt: TGTGCCAGCAGCTTCGGACGGTGGGGAGAGCAGCCCCAGCATTTT; cdr3_aa: CASSFGRWGEQPQHF
j_call: TRBJ1-5; v_call: TRBV12-3/TRBV12-4; clone_size: .; d_call: .; cdr3_nt: TGTGCCAGCAGCCAAAATAATCAGCCCCAGCATTTT; cdr3_aa: CASSQNNQPQHF
j_call: TRBJ1-5; v_call: TRBV19; clone_size: .; d_call: TRBD1; cdr3_nt: TGTGCCTCAAGACAGGGGAGGGGAACAGGTCAGCCCCAGCATTTT; cdr3_aa: CASRQGRGTGQPQHF
j_call: TRBJ1-1; v_call: TRBV20-1; clone_size: .; d_call: .; cdr3_nt: TGTTCCTGGCGCGGGAGCACTGAAGCTTTCTTT; cdr3_aa: CSWRGSTEAFF
j_call: TRBJ1-2; v_call: TRBV4-2; clone_size: .; d_call: .; cdr3_nt: TGTGCCAGCAGGGAACCGGACAGCAGTGGCTACACCTTC; cdr3_aa: CASREPDSSGYTF
j_call: TRBJ2-7; v_call: TRBV5-6; clone_size: .; d_call: .; cdr3_nt: TGTGCCAGCAGCTTGGAACAGTTGGACGAGCAGTACTTC; cdr3_aa: CASSLEQLDEQYF
j_call: TRBJ2-1; v_call: TRBV6-2/TRBV6-3; clone_size: .; d_call: .; cdr3_nt: TGTGCCAGCAGTTACGGGGCGAGCTCCTACAATGAGCAGTTCTTC; cdr3_aa: CASSYGASSYNEQFF
j_call: TRBJ2-1; v_call: TRBV5-1; clone_size: .; d_call: .; cdr3_nt: TGCGCCAGCAGCAACCTAGGTGGAGACCTCAATGAGCAGTTCTTC; cdr3_aa: CASSNLGGDLNEQFF
j_call: TRBJ1-3; v_call: TRBV7-2; clone_size: .; d_call: .; cdr3_nt: TGTGCCAGCAGCTTAGTTCAGGGATCTGGAAACACCATATATTTT; cdr3_aa: CASSLVQGSGNTIYF
j_call: TRBJ2-7; v_call: TRBV12-3/TRBV12-4; clone_size: .; d_call: .; cdr3_nt: TGTGCCAGCAGGCCAACAGGGAGCGAGCAGTACTTC; cdr3_aa: CASRPTGSEQYF
j_call: TRBJ2-6; v_call: TRBV19; clone_size: .; d_call: .; cdr3_nt: TGTGCCAGTATCTCCAGGGGCTCTGGGGCCAACGTCCTGACTTTC; cdr3_aa: CASISRGSGANVLTF
j_call: TRBJ1-1; v_call: TRBV5-6; clone_size: .; d_call: TRBD1; cdr3_nt: TGTGCCAGCAGCCTTAGGACAGGGGTCAACACTGAAGCTTTCTTT; cdr3_aa: CASSLRTGVNTEAFF
j_call: TRBJ1-6; v_call: TRBV5-4; clone_size: .; d_call: TRBD1; cdr3_nt: TGTGCCAGCAGCCCGGACAGGGGGCTAGGCTCACCCCTCCACTTT; cdr3_aa: CASSPDRGLGSPLHF
j_call: TRBJ2-7; v_call: TRBV4-2; clone_size: .; d_call: TRBD2; cdr3_nt: TGTGCCAGCAGCCAAGAGAAGACTAGCGGGAGTGACGAGCAGTACTTC; cdr3_aa: CASSQEKTSGSDEQYF
j_call: TRBJ2-2; v_call: TRBV9; clone_size: .; d_call: .; cdr3_nt: TGTGCCAGCAGCGTAGTGGTTAGCGGCACCGGGGAGCTGTTTTTT; cdr3_aa: CASSVVVSGTGELFF
j_call: TRBJ2-2; v_call: TRBV19; clone_size: .; d_call: .; cdr3_nt: TGTGCCAGTAGAAGGACAGCGGTTGACGCCGGGGAGCTGTTTTTT; cdr3_aa: CASRRTAVDAGELFF
j_call: TRBJ2-7; v_call: TRBV7-2; clone_size: .; d_call: .; cdr3_nt: TGTGCCAGCAGCTTTGTAGGACTATTATTCTCGTCCTACGAGCAGTACTTC; cdr3_aa: CASSFVGLLFSSYEQYF
j_call: TRBJ2-6; v_call: TRBV2; clone_size: .; d_call: TRBD1; cdr3_nt: TGTGCCAGCCTAGGCGGGGCAGGGGGCGTTGGGGCCAACGTCCTGACTTTC; cdr3_aa: CASLGGAGGVGANVLTF
j_call: TRBJ2-3; v_call: TRBV18; clone_size: once; d_call: TRBD1; cdr3_nt: TGTGCCAGCTCCAAGGGACAGGCGTCCACAGATACGCAGTATTTT; cdr3_aa: CASSKGQASTDTQYF